Listed below are T cell receptor beta chains from one sample, sequenced in a study of glioma-infiltrating T cells. MiXCR, run by TCRdb on the multiplex PCR reads, gives a single entry per CDR3 protein. The table lists around 100,000 distinct CDR3 sequences, around 31% of them singletons. Sequencing input: glioma tissue, nonneoplastic brain tissue, or PBMCs (not recorded which). All receptors come from a human donor with low-grade glioma or glioblastoma, undergoing nonglioma brain surgery, or in good health (not recorded which). Both conserved end residues are part of each CDR3. A D gene is named only where the DNA matches it firmly. Clone size is not always given. Where it is, it says once, few, many or a class for expanded clones.

d_call | j_call | clone_size | v_call | cdr3_aa | cdr3_nt
NA | TRBJ1-6 | many | TRBV7-2 | CASSLGGRRESPLHF | TGTGCCAGCAGCTTAGGGGGGCGCAGAGAATCACCCCTCCACTTT
NA | TRBJ2-4 | many | TRBV20-1 | CSATGALLAKNIQYF | TGCAGTGCCACGGGAGCCCTGCTAGCCAAAAACATTCAGTACTTC
TRBD2 | TRBJ2-3 | many | TRBV7-2 | CASMPGLAGGVDTQYF | TGTGCCAGCATGCCTGGACTAGCGGGGGGAGTAGATACGCAGTATTTT
NA | TRBJ1-5 | many | TRBV27 | CASSILDSNQPQHF | TGTGCCAGCAGTATTCTCGATAGCAATCAGCCCCAGCATTTT
NA | TRBJ2-4 | many | TRBV11-3 | CASSSDSGIQYF | TGTGCCAGCAGCTCGGACTCGGGGATTCAGTACTTC
NA | TRBJ2-1 | many | TRBV19 | CASSIDQGVPYNEQFF | TGTGCCAGTAGTATAGATCAAGGGGTTCCCTACAATGAGCAGTTCTTC
TRBD2 | TRBJ2-7 | NA | TRBV27 | CASKSASGYEQCF | TGTGCCAGCAAAAGCGCTAGCGGTTACGAGCAGTGCTTC
NA | TRBJ1-2 | few | TRBV29-1 | CSVKERLYGYTF | TGCAGCGTTAAAGAACGGCTGTATGGCTACACCTTC
NA | TRBJ2-1 | few | TRBV29-1 | CSAGGPTYNEQFF | TGCAGCGCCGGGGGACCGACATACAATGAGCAGTTCTTC
TRBD1 | TRBJ1-2 | many | TRBV6-1 | CASRSTGAYGYTF | TGTGCCAGCAGATCGACAGGGGCCTATGGCTACACCTTC
NA | TRBJ2-3 | few | TRBV4-2 | CASSPRTASTDTQYF | TGTGCCAGCAGCCCGCGGACAGCTAGCACAGATACGCAGTATTTT
NA | TRBJ2-7 | many | TRBV6-1 | CASRGAPGLTSEQYF | TGTGCCAGCAGGGGGGCACCAGGGCTCACCTCAGAGCAGTACTTC
TRBD1 | TRBJ1-5 | many | TRBV20-1 | CSATTGIDQPQHF | TGCAGTGCAACGACAGGGATTGATCAGCCCCAGCATTTT
NA | TRBJ2-1 | few | TRBV5-6 | CASSFPGAPDNEQFF | TGTGCCAGCAGCTTCCCAGGGGCGCCTGACAATGAGCAGTTCTTC
NA | TRBJ1-1 | many | TRBV7-2 | CASSLLTWGTEAFF | TGTGCCAGCAGCTTATTAACCTGGGGCACTGAAGCTTTCTTT
NA | TRBJ2-6 | many | TRBV6-1 | CASKSYSSGANVLTF | TGTGCCAGCAAATCCTACAGCTCTGGGGCCAACGTCCTGACTTTC
NA | TRBJ2-5 | many | TRBV15 | CATSSRQLQETQYF | TGTGCCACCAGCAGCCGACAGCTGCAAGAGACCCAGTACTTC
NA | TRBJ2-2 | many | TRBV20-1 | CSAKGPSAGELFF | TGCAGTGCTAAGGGCCCTAGCGCCGGGGAGCTGTTTTTT